Reported below is one TCR beta chain. The sample originates from a study of blood T cell repertoires in COVID-19. Germline CDR1 reads SGHRS; CDR2 reads YFSETQ. J lost 8 bases, V lost 7 bases, and 9 bases had no gene match. This CDR3 comprises 13 residues. Here immunoSEQ multiplex PCR was the method, and the copy in TCRdb shows in-frame clones only, minus some. Of approximately 80,000 clones in the sample, around 86% were seen once. Sequencing was performed on peripheral blood. The source of this sequence is an elderly man with acute or convalescent COVID-19. This rearrangement joins TRBV5-1 to TRBJ1-2; the match to TRBD1 covers 9 bases. CDR3 DNA: TGCGCCAGCGGCCAACAGGGGGCTGGCGGCTACACCTTC. Translating gives CASGQQGAGGYTF.